What follows is one T cell receptor beta chain and its context. Its antigen is unknown. No much larger clonotype is one base removed from it; base qualities were not supplied. V gives up 0 bases and J gives up 3 bases, and the segment between their germline ends measures 12 bases. Reading the germline V gene (reference sequence) gives CDR1 GTSNPN and CDR2 SVGIG. The CDR3 holds 15 amino acids from the cysteine to the phenylalanine. Left in the record is the CDR3 DNA by itself, 45 bases read in frame from the first base. The data derive from a study of blood T cell repertoires in COVID-19 (dated by TCRdb to about 2020). With regard to the full study: Samples covering the acute and convalescent phases of COVID-19 were provided by collaborators in the United States, Italy and Spain. The repertoires were made available in a free public database intended to serve as a resource for research on the immune response to SARS-CoV-2. The sample metadata nearly always contained a de-identified subject ID, COVID-19 status, age in years and sex. The samples were drawn from the first 160 participants of the ongoing ImmuneRACE study and from 950 to 1,500 subjects provided by 6 global collaborators. Deeply sampled blood TCRbeta repertoires from subjects exposed to, actively infected with, or recovered from COVID-19 were included in the dataset. The prospective study material was composed of cDNA or gDNA derived from T cells, B-cell-depleted T cells, or PBMCs. Where available, HLA class I and class II types were taken from metadata supplied by the sample provider and were not determined by assay-based typing.

General study outcomes and caveats: Clinical and demographic metadata were provided uncurated, with the amount varying by source and participant.

In Seattle, one collaborating source enrolled patients while the infection was active and tracked those patients longitudinally over the course of disease. The collaborating institutions used their own protocols to collect whole blood in K2EDTA tubes. Collaborator samples were shipped for TCRbeta analysis as frozen whole blood, isolated PBMCs, or DNA extracted from either sample type. TCRbeta CDR3 regions were amplified from genomic DNA by means of the immunoSEQ Assay, a bias-controlled multiplex PCR. Per the original workflow: The number of nucleated cells in each sample was estimated by amplification of reference gene primers within the assay. To quantify the absolute abundance of each unique TCRbeta CDR3 rearrangement, sequence reads were collapsed and filtered. For each sample, productive Simpson clonality was calculated as the square root of Simpson's diversity index across productive rearrangements. The source is immuneACCESS, and TCRdb retained only in-frame sequences with V and J called. Part of the clones is not carried over; for the studies checked, unresolved V genes explain less than half of this, and the remainder is unexplained. V and J calls plus clone size are reproduced from that table; the DNA served to infer D and trimming. Counted in this sample were 400,000 or so clones; 70% to 90% of them appeared once. 0.8% to 0.9% of the sample lies in the top ten.

The V and J segments used are TRBV30 and TRBJ2-1; tentative D gene TRBD2, with 5 bases matching. Material for sequencing was peripheral blood. The sequence was obtained from a man aged 18 to 29 with COVID-19, enrolled during active disease. The DNA sequence is given as TGTGCCTGGAGTGTACGTGGGAGCGGCTACAATGAGCAGTTCTTC. Its product reads: CAWSVRGSGYNEQFF.